Below, 25 T cell receptor beta chains from the same sample are listed, as sequenced in a study of OX40 agonist ivuxolimab in advanced cancers. The table came from immunoSEQ multiplex PCR; TCRdb's copy has only in-frame clones and leaves some out. This sample has about 21,000 clones, with about 90% found just once. The sequenced sample was CD4+ or CD8+ T cells sorted from blood, obtained in a trial of the OX40 agonist ivuxolimab. These receptors originate from an adult with an advanced solid tumor such as melanoma, head and neck, liver or kidney cancer.

CDR3: CASSQVGGPYNSPLHF. CDR3 bases: TGTGCCAGCAGCCAAGTGGGGGGCCCGTATAATTCACCCCTCCACTTT. The V call is TRBV14, the J call TRBJ1-6; perhaps TRBD1 as D (6 bases). V gave up 1 base and J gave up 4 bases, with 11 bases separating them. The CDR3 extends over 16 amino acids. Germline V gene lookup returns CDR1 SGHDN and CDR2 FVKESK.

The DNA for the CDR3 is TGTGCCAGCAGCTACTCCGGGGGACAGGGGGCGGATCAGCCCCAGCATTTT. Translation gives CASSYSGGQGADQPQHF. The chain recombines TRBV7-6 with TRBJ1-5; 12 nucleotides align to TRBD1. The CDR3 runs to 17 residues. The germline gives CDR1 SGHVS, CDR2 FNYEAQ. The J segment lost 5 bases and the V segment lost 4 bases, leaving 9 bases of the junction unmatched.

The chain recombines TRBV30 with TRBJ2-1, with unresolved D. The CDR3 sequence is 12 residues long. Germline V gene sequence: CDR1 GTSNPN, CDR2 SVGIG (reference sequence). Trimming left V 2 bases short and J 5 bases short, with 7 bases between. The CDR3 region has the DNA TGTGCCTGGAGTTTCACACACAATGAGCAGTTCTTC. Translated: CAWSFTHNEQFF.

V and J are TRBV19 and TRBJ2-1; possibly TRBD1 for D (6 bases). This CDR3 has 16 residues. The V and J ends lost 3 bases and 4 bases respectively, with 16 bases between them. The V gene's germline CDR1 is LNHDA and CDR2 SQIVND (reference sequence). DNA for the CDR3: TGTGCCAGTAGTATCTTCCTTAGGGGGTCATACAATGAGCAGTTCTTC. Amino acids: CASSIFLRGSYNEQFF.

The genes are TRBV9 and TRBJ1-1; no reliable D call. CDR3 size: 15 residues. Germline V gene sequence: CDR1 SGDLS, CDR2 YYNGEE. V was clipped by 4 bases and J by 4 bases, with 17 bases between them. The CDR3 loop reads CASSPAGRRGTEAFF. In DNA, the CDR3 is TGTGCCAGCAGCCCGGCGGGGAGAAGAGGCACTGAAGCTTTCTTT. The variable domain in full, with the rest retrieved from reference TRBV9 and TRBJ1-1, is DSGVTQTPKHLITATGQRVTLRCSPRSGDLSVYWYQQSLDQGLQFLIQYYNGEERAKGNILERFSAQQFPDLHSELNLSSLELGDSALYFCASSPAGRRGTEAFFGQGTRLTVV.

The V gene is TRBV7-9, the J gene TRBJ2-1, with D maybe TRBD1 (5 bases). There are 16 residues in the CDR3. Germline V gives CDR1 SEHNR, CDR2 FQNEAQ (reference sequence). Trimming removed 3 bases at V and 0 bases at J, with 12 bases between. The CDR3 DNA follows: TGTGCCAGCAGCTTTAAGCAGGGAATCTCCTACAATGAGCAGTTCTTC. Protein: CASSFKQGISYNEQFF.

This chain joins TRBV4-3 and TRBJ1-2; TRBD1 agrees at 7 bases. V was pared by 0 bases and J by 4 bases, with 5 bases of the junction left unmatched. The V gene's germline CDR1 is LGHNA and CDR2 YSLEER. The CDR3 is made up of 15 amino acids. CDR3 nucleotides: TGCGCCAGCAGCCAAGATACAGGGGAAGGCTATGGCTACACCTTC. Its translation: CASSQDTGEGYGYTF.

The chain uses TRBV11-2 and TRBJ2-1; D is unclear. Germline V gene lookup returns CDR1 SGHAT and CDR2 FQNNGV. The CDR3 has 14 residues. The V and J ends lost 3 bases and 1 base respectively, with 7 bases between them. CDR3 residues: CASSLGASYNEQFF. CDR3 bases: TGTGCCAGCAGCTTGGGTGCTTCCTACAATGAGCAGTTCTTC.

This clone was picked up a small number of times. The chain uses TRBV7-2 and TRBJ1-2, with D hard to call. Trimming took off 5 bases at V and 1 base at J, with 11 bases between the two ends. CDR1 is SGHTA, CDR2 FQGNSA, per germline. The CDR3 loop spans 14 amino acids. The CDR3 reads CASSPDGSNYGYTF. CDR3 nucleotide sequence: TGTGCCAGCAGCCCGGACGGCAGTAACTATGGCTACACCTTC.

The chain uses TRBV7-9 and TRBJ2-5; D is unclear. The closer fit of TRBJ2-7 to the DNA end suggests the J call may be wrong. CDR1 is SEHNR and CDR2 is FQNEAQ in the germline V gene (reference sequence). CDR3 length equals 14 residues. The CDR3 region is CASSPPESVYEQYF. DNA for the CDR3: TGTGCCAGCAGCCCCCCCGAGAGTGTTTACGAGCAGTACTTC.

The V call is TRBV11-2, the J call TRBJ2-4; D might be TRBD2 (6 bases). Trimming took 5 bases from V and 4 from J, leaving 18 bases between them. This CDR3 is 16 amino acids long. Germline V CDR1 and CDR2: SGHAT, FQNNGV. CDR3 residues: CASSLTGGPIKNIQYF. As DNA, the CDR3 is TGTGCCAGCAGCCTCACTGGAGGGCCTATTAAAAACATTCAGTACTTC.

V and J are TRBV19 and TRBJ2-2; tentative D call: TRBD1 (5 bases). The V end was cut by 5 bases, the J end by 5 bases, with 9 bases between. The CDR3 loop spans 13 amino acids. CDR1 is LNHDA, CDR2 SQIVND, per germline (reference sequence). CDR3 nucleotide sequence: TGTGCCAGTAGTTCCGCAGGGACCGGGGAGCTGTTTTTT. It specifies CASSSAGTGELFF.

The CDR3 region is CASSLVHGNYEQYF. Written as DNA, the CDR3 is TGTGCCAGCAGCTTAGTGCACGGGAACTACGAGCAGTACTTC. The rearrangement uses TRBV7-2 and TRBJ2-7, with D tentatively TRBD2 (5 bases). V gave up 1 base and J gave up 3 bases, with 10 bases separating them. Germline V gene data show CDR1 as SGHTA and CDR2 as FQGNSA. This CDR3 contains 14 residues.

This sequence joins TRBV4-2 and TRBJ1-4; D unclear. The CDR3 totals 16 residues. Germline CDR1 LGHNA, CDR2 YNFKEQ. Trimming pared 2 bases from V and 4 bases from J, leaving 14 bases between. The CDR3 nucleotides read TGTGCCAGCAGCCAACAGCCGATGGGAGATAATGAAAAACTGTTTTTT. Translated: CASSQQPMGDNEKLFF.

V gene TRBV10-3 combines with J gene TRBJ1-1; no reliable D call. CDR3 length equals 14 residues. Germline V gives CDR1 ENHRY, CDR2 SYGVKD. V lost 0 bases and J 7 bases, leaving 12 bases between the germline ends. CDR3 residues: CAISESWGSSEAFF. CDR3 coding DNA: TGTGCCATCAGTGAGTCCTGGGGAAGCAGTGAAGCTTTCTTT.

The J gene is TRBJ1-6, the V gene TRBV4-1, with 7 bases fitting TRBD1. V dropped 2 bases and J dropped 7; count of bases not matched to a gene: 11. Germline loops: CDR1 MGHRA, CDR2 YSYEKL. CDR3 length equals 17 residues. CDR3 bases: TGCGCCAGCAGCCAACCCACAGGGGTTCTGCTGAATTCACCCCTCCACTTT. It is translated as CASSQPTGVLLNSPLHF.

J is TRBJ2-7 and V is TRBV2, with TRBD1 matching 10 bases. With 5 bases clipped from V and 7 bases from J, the junction kept 14 bases outside the gene matches. The CDR3 spans 16 residues. The V gene's germline CDR1 is SNHLY and CDR2 FYNNEI. CDR3 in amino acids: CASSSPGTGAPREQYF. The CDR3 DNA reads TGTGCCAGCAGTTCTCCTGGGACAGGGGCCCCGCGGGAGCAGTACTTC.

The chain uses TRBV27 and TRBJ1-5, with D possibly matching TRBD1 (5 bases). The CDR3 covers 15 residues. The germline V gene has CDR1 MNHEY and CDR2 SMNVEV (reference sequence). Trimming took off 0 bases at V and 6 bases at J, with 12 bases between the two ends. In nucleotides, the CDR3 is TGTGCCAGCAGTTTATCGATGCAGGGCGCTCAGCCCCAGCATTTT. Encoded protein: CASSLSMQGAQPQHF.

The chain employs TRBV4-3 and TRBJ2-7; 8 nucleotides align to TRBD1. The germline V gene has CDR1 LGHNA and CDR2 YSLEER. The CDR3 is 19 residues long. V shed 0 bases, J shed 0 bases, and the junction held 13 bases outside the gene matches. The CDR3 bases are TGCGCCAGCAGCCAAGATTATACGACGGACAGGGCTAGCTCCTACGAGCAGTACTTC. Residues: CASSQDYTTDRASSYEQYF.

This chain connects TRBV5-4 to TRBJ2-2; perhaps D is TRBD1 or TRBD2 (7 bases each). CDR3 size: 17 residues. In germline, CDR1 is SGHNT, CDR2 YYREEE (reference sequence). V shed 4 bases and J shed 7 bases, with 23 bases lying between them. The CDR3 protein is CASSREWEGALSGELFF. The CDR3 nucleotides read TGTGCCAGCAGCCGGGAGTGGGAGGGGGCGCTAAGCGGGGAGCTGTTTTTT.

This chain links TRBV29-1 with TRBJ1-1, with a possible D match to TRBD1 (6 bases). The V and J ends lost 6 bases and 7 bases respectively, with 15 bases between them. This CDR3 comprises 12 residues. CDR1 is SQVTM and CDR2 is ANQGSEA in the germline V gene. For the CDR3, the DNA is TGCAGCGTCCCGCTGGGGGCCGGTGAAGCTTTCTTT. Translation: CSVPLGAGEAFF.

This clone was seen once. Here the CDR3 reads CAISDQGGNTEAFF. DNA of the CDR3: TGTGCCATCAGTGACCAGGGGGGGAACACTGAAGCTTTCTTT. The V gene is TRBV10-3, the J gene TRBJ1-1, with 7 bases that match TRBD1. The ends lost 3 bases at V and 1 base at J; junction bases unmatched: 2. Germline CDR1 ENHRY, CDR2 SYGVKD. This CDR3 region has 14 residues.

This clone was recorded once. The chain couples TRBV5-3 to TRBJ1-2; 10 bases line up with TRBD1. TRBV5-3 is flagged as an ORF with uncertain function. Trimming at V came to 4 bases and at J to 8 bases, leaving 8 bases not matched to a gene. The CDR3 has 14 residues. The CDR3 coding sequence is TGTGCCAGAAGCCGCCTGGGACAGGGGCTGGGCTACACCTTC. Encoded protein: CARSRLGQGLGYTF.

The gene calls are TRBV7-9 and TRBJ1-2; D is unresolved. This CDR3 spans 12 amino acids. CDR1 SEHNR and CDR2 FQNEAQ come from the germline V gene (reference sequence). V lost 1 base to trimming and J lost 8 bases, with 8 bases between them. The CDR3 DNA is TGTGCCAGCAGCTTAGGACCGGGGGGCTACACCTTC. As protein: CASSLGPGGYTF. Supplemented by reference TRBV7-9 and TRBJ1-2, the full variable domain reads DTGVSQNPRHKITKRGQNVTFRCDPISEHNRLYWYRQTLGQGPEFLTYFQNEAQLEKSRLLSDRFSAERPKGSFSTLEIQRTEQGDSAMYLCASSLGPGGYTFGSGTRLTVV.

The chain combines TRBV5-1 with TRBJ1-1, with 8 bases identical to TRBD1. V lost 4 bases to trimming and J lost 0 bases; unmatched junction nucleotides: 11. Germline V lookup: CDR1 SGHRS, CDR2 YFSETQ. The CDR3 contains 17 residues. CDR3 in amino acids: CASSDIGQGALNTEAFF. The CDR3 bases are TGCGCCAGCAGCGATATCGGACAGGGAGCACTGAACACTGAAGCTTTCTTT.